These 5 T cell receptor beta chains originate from one sample sequenced in a study of blood T cell repertoires in COVID-19. Assay used: immunoSEQ multiplex PCR; TCRdb lists only in-frame clones, some missing. Here the sample spans 200,000 to 250,000 clones, approximately 86% being singletons. Sequencing used PBMCs or T cells enriched from blood (not recorded which). Receptor source: a woman aged 30 to 39 who had been exposed to COVID-19.

This clone was seen once. The V call is TRBV5-1, the J call TRBJ1-2; 8 bases align to TRBD1. The CDR3 spans 14 residues. Germline V gene sequence: CDR1 SGHRS, CDR2 YFSETQ. J gave up 8 bases and V 3 bases, and 9 bases lay outside the gene matches. CDR3 region: CASSWGTGDLGYTF. The CDR3 DNA reads as TGCGCCAGCAGCTGGGGGACAGGAGATTTAGGCTACACCTTC.

This clone occurred a few times. V is TRBV21-1 and J is TRBJ1-1; the table calls TRBD1, which could not be checked here. TRBV21-1 is a documented pseudogene. CDR3 size: 17 residues. CDR3 sequence (DNA): TGTGCCAGCAGCACGAGGGACACTCGAAAGGGGAACACTGAAGCTTTCTTT. Translating gives CASSTRDTRKGNTEAFF.

This clone came up a few times. CDR3 loop: CASSWGLAGYNEQFF. The CDR3 region has the DNA TGCGCCAGCAGCTGGGGACTAGCGGGGTACAATGAGCAGTTCTTC. The V call is TRBV5-1, the J call TRBJ2-1; 13 bases match TRBD2. With 3 bases clipped from V and 4 bases from J, the junction kept 1 base outside the gene matches. The CDR3 extends over 15 amino acids. CDR1 and CDR2 (germline): SGHRS, YFSETQ. The whole variable domain, filled in from reference TRBV5-1 and TRBJ2-1, reads KAGVTQTPRYLIKTRGQQVTLSCSPISGHRSVSWYQQTPGQGLQFLFEYFSETQRNKGNFPGRFSGRQFSNSRSEMNVSTLELGDSALYLCASSWGLAGYNEQFFGPGTRLTVL.

In the case of this clone: The junction shows a germline mismatch at one end, possibly a read error. The CDR3 protein is CASSPTTGTGRGYFF. Written as DNA, the CDR3 is TGTGCCAGCAGTCCTACCACAGGGACAGGACGCGGCTATTTCTTC. The J gene is TRBJ1-2, the V gene TRBV2; TRBD1 matches at 8 bases. The CDR3 loop spans 15 amino acids. In germline, CDR1 is SNHLY, CDR2 FYNNEI.

This clone was observed once. This rearrangement joins TRBV15 to TRBJ1-5, with D unclear. The length of the CDR3 is 13 residues. Trimming removed 6 bases at V and 2 bases at J, with 8 bases between. Germline V gene data show CDR1 as LNHNV and CDR2 as YYDKDF (reference sequence). In nucleotides, the CDR3 is TGTGCCACCAGTAGCGGCGGCAATCAGCCCCAGCATTTT. Amino acids: CATSSGGNQPQHF. The variable domain in full, completed from reference TRBV15 and TRBJ1-5, reads DAMVIQNPRYQVTQFGKPVTLSCSQTLNHNVMYWYQQKSSQAPKLLFHYYDKDFNNEADTPDNFQSRRPNTSFCFLDIRSPGLGDTAMYLCATSSGGNQPQHFGDGTRLSIL.